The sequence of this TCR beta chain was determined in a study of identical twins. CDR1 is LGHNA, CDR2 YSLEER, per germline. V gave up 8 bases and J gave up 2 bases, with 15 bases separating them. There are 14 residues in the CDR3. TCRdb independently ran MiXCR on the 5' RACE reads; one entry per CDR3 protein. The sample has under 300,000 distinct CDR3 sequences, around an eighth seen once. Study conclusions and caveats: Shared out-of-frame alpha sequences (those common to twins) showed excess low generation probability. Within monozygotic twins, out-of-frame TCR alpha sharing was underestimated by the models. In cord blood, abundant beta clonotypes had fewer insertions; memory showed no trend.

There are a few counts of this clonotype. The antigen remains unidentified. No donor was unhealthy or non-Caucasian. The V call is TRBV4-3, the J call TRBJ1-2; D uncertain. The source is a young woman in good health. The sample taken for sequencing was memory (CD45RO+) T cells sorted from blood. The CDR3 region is CASRETAWNYGYTF. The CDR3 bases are TGCGCCAGCCGTGAGACCGCTTGGAACTATGGCTACACCTTC.